The clone carrying this T cell receptor beta chain has a handful of counts. In germline, CDR1 is SGDLS, CDR2 YYNGEE. V lost 4 bases and J 4 bases, leaving 11 bases between the germline ends. The CDR3 totals 13 residues. This record belongs to a study of T cells in Graves' hyperthyroidism and ophthalmopathy. Regions amplified from RNA transcripts were the TCR beta CDR3 regions. During a first-round RT-PCR of the TCR CDR3, the HTBI primer set was used. TCRdb analysed the multiplex PCR reads with MiXCR anew, one entry per CDR3 protein. The sample has around 400,000 distinct CDR3 sequences; 15% to 18% are singletons.

The chain joins TRBV9 to TRBJ2-5, with D possibly TRBD2 on 6 matching bases. The TCR sequence derives from a woman aged 18 to 35 with Graves' hyperthyroidism that later progressed to Graves' ophthalmopathy. Sequenced: blood. CDR3 in amino acids: CASSIGSGETQYF. The CDR3 bases are TGTGCCAGCAGCATCGGGAGTGGAGAGACCCAGTACTTC.